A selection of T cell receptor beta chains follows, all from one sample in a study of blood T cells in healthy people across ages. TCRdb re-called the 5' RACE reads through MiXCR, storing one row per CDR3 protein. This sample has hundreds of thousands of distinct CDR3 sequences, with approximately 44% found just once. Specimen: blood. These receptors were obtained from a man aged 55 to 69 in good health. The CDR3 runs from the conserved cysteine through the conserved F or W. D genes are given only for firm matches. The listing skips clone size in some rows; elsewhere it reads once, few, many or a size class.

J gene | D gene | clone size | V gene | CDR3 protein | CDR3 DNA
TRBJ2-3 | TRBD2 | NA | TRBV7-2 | CASTPSGGGADTQYF | TGTGCCAGCACACCTAGCGGGGGGGGCGCAGATACGCAGTATTTT
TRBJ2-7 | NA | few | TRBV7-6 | CASSLANTGAPSDEQYF | TGTGCCAGCAGCTTAGCGAATACGGGGGCGCCGTCCGATGAGCAGTACTTC
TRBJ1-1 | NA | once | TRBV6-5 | CASKPRNTEAFF | TGTGCCAGCAAACCACGAAACACTGAAGCTTTCTTT
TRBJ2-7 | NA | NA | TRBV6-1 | CASSRSLDEQYF | TGTGCCAGCTCCCGGAGCCTAGACGAGCAGTACTTC
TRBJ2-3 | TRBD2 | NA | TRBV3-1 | CASSHPSGGGTDTQYF | TGTGCCAGCAGCCACCCTAGCGGGGGCGGGACAGATACGCAGTATTTT
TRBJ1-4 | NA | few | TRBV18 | CASSPGSGNEKLFF | TGTGCCAGCTCACCGGGCAGTGGGAATGAAAAACTGTTTTTT
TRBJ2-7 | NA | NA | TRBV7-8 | CASSLEAAFYEQYF | TGTGCCAGCAGCTTAGAGGCAGCGTTCTACGAGCAGTACTTC
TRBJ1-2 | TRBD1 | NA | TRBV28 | CASSLSLIRDSQDGYTF | TGTGCCAGCAGTTTATCCCTAATCCGGGACAGTCAAGATGGCTACACCTTC
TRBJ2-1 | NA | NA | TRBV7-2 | CASSLPGSNEQFF | TGTGCCAGCAGCCTCCCGGGAAGCAATGAGCAGTTCTTC
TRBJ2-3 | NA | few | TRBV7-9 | CASSSSSARTDTQYF | TGTGCCAGCAGCTCTTCCTCCGCCCGCACAGATACGCAGTATTTT
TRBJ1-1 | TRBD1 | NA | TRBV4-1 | CASRDRGLAEAFF | TGCGCCAGCAGGGACAGGGGGCTCGCTGAAGCTTTCTTT
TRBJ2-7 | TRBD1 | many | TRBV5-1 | CASSLWTGSSYEQYF | TGCGCCAGCAGCTTGTGGACAGGGAGCTCCTACGAGCAGTACTTC
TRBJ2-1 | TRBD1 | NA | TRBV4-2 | CASSQDRDGEQFF | TGTGCCAGCAGCCAGGACAGGGACGGTGAGCAGTTCTTC
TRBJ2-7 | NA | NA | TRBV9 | CASSVAGTAAYEQYF | TGTGCCAGCAGCGTAGCCGGGACTGCGGCCTACGAGCAGTACTTC
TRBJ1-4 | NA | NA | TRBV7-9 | CASSGGSTRKNEKLFF | TGTGCCAGCAGCGGGGGGTCGACACGCAAAAATGAAAAACTGTTTTTT
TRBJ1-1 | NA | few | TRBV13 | CASSGRGGPPWVTEAFF | TGTGCCAGCAGCGGTAGGGGAGGACCCCCCTGGGTCACTGAAGCTTTCTTT
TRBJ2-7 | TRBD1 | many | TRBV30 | CAWKRTGTYEQYF | TGTGCCTGGAAAAGGACAGGTACCTACGAGCAGTACTTC
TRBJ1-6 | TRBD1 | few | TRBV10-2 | CASGDSGDNSPLHF | TGCGCCAGCGGGGACAGCGGGGACAATTCACCCCTCCACTTT
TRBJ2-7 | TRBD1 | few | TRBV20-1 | CSATRDRARSYEQYF | TGCAGTGCTACGAGAGACAGGGCTCGCTCCTACGAGCAGTACTTC
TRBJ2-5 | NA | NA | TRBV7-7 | CASSAHTGSQETQYF | TGTGCTAGCAGCGCCCACACAGGGAGCCAAGAGACCCAGTACTTC
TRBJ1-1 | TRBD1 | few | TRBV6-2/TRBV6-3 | CASSYSRNEGAGTEAFF | TGTGCCAGCAGTTACTCGAGGAACGAGGGGGCTGGGACTGAAGCTTTCTTT
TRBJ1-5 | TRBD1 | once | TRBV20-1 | CSATGQDNQPQHF | TGCAGTGCTACCGGACAGGACAATCAGCCCCAGCATTTT
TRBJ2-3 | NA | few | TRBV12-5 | CASGGGSTDTQYF | TGTGCTAGTGGGGGGGGAAGCACAGACACGCAGTATTTT
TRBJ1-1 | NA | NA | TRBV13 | CASSFGSRNTEAFF | TGTGCCAGCAGCTTCGGGTCTAGGAACACTGAAGCTTTCTTT
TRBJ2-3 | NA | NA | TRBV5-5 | CASSLESAVRVGTDTQYF | TGTGCCAGCAGCTTGGAAAGTGCGGTGAGGGTCGGCACAGATACGCAGTATTTT
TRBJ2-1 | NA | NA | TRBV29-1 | CSVINYEQFF | TGCAGCGTGATTAACTACGAGCAGTTCTTC
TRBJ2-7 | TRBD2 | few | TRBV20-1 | CSARLGGGGIEQYF | TGCAGTGCTCGCCTGGGAGGCGGGGGGATCGAGCAGTACTTC
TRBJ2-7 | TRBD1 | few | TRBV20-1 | CSAPETPGQGASEQYF | TGCAGTGCTCCAGAAACGCCGGGACAGGGGGCTAGCGAGCAGTACTTC
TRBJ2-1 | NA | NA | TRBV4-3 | CASSPSRQSSYNEQFF | TGCGCCAGCAGCCCATCGCGACAAAGCTCCTACAATGAGCAGTTCTTC
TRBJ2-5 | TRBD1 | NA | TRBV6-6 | CASSYGTGALAKETQYF | TGTGCCAGCAGTTACGGGACAGGGGCCCTGGCTAAAGAGACCCAGTACTTC
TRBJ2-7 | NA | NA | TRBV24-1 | CATSDARGNEQYF | TGTGCCACCAGTGATGCCAGGGGCAACGAGCAGTACTTC
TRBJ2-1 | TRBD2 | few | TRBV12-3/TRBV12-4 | CASSPFPLAGLYNEQFF | TGTGCCAGCAGTCCGTTCCCACTAGCGGGGTTATACAATGAGCAGTTCTTC
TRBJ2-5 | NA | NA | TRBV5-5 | CASSPEGDRYQETQYF | TGTGCCAGCAGCCCGGAGGGAGATCGGTACCAAGAGACCCAGTACTTC
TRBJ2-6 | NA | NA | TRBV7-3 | CASSYSGTLDGANVLTF | TGTGCCAGCAGCTACTCCGGGACCCTGGATGGGGCCAACGTCCTGACTTTC
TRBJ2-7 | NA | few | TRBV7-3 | CASSLTGTGPQYF | TGTGCCAGCAGCTTAACCGGAACCGGCCCCCAGTACTTC
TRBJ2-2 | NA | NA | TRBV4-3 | CASSQDVLPENTGELFF | TGCGCCAGCAGCCAAGATGTGCTCCCTGAAAACACCGGGGAGCTGTTTTTT
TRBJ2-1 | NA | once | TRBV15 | CATSRDTGWGGQFF | TGTGCCACCAGCAGAGATACAGGGTGGGGGGGGCAGTTCTTC
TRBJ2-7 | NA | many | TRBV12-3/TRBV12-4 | CASSWGGEQYF | TGTGCCAGCAGCTGGGGCGGCGAGCAGTACTTC
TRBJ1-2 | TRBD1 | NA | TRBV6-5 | CASSYRQGLRGYTF | TGTGCCAGCAGTTACCGACAGGGTTTACGTGGCTACACCTTC
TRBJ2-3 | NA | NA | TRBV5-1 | CASSLGDTTDTQYF | TGCGCCAGCAGCTTAGGTGACACCACAGATACGCAGTATTTT
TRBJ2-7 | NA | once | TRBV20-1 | CSVWGPVSDYEQYF | TGCAGTGTCTGGGGGCCGGTTTCCGACTACGAGCAGTACTTC
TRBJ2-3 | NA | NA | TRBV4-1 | CASSQDPGSNTQYF | TGCGCCAGCAGCCAAGATCCAGGGAGCAATACGCAGTATTTT
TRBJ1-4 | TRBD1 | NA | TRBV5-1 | CASSSEGQGNEKLFF | TGCGCCAGCAGCTCGGAGGGACAGGGGAATGAAAAACTGTTTTTT
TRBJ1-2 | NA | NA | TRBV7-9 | CASSSPTDGYTF | TGTGCCAGCAGCTCGCCGACAGATGGCTACACCTTC
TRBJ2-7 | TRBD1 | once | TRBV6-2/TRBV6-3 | CASERQGGYNEQYF | TGTGCCAGCGAACGACAGGGGGGCTACAATGAGCAGTACTTC
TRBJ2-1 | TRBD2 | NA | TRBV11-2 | CASRPAGTRKVHEQFF | TGTGCCAGCAGACCAGCCGGGACTAGAAAAGTCCATGAGCAGTTCTTC
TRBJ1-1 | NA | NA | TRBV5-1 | CASGLALNTEAFF | TGCGCCAGCGGCTTGGCCCTGAACACTGAAGCTTTCTTT